Within the sample, the clone carrying this TCR beta chain is medium-sized. Produced via immunoSEQ multiplex PCR; TCRdb's table is partial and in-frame only. The sample holds tens of thousands of clones; about three quarters are singletons and the top ten take about 15%. V was clipped by 8 bases and J by 3 bases, with 14 bases between them. The germline CDR1 and CDR2 sequences are MDHEN and SYDVKM. The CDR3 totals 13 residues. The data originate from a study of blood T cell repertoires in COVID-19. Study context: PBMCs, B-cell-depleted T cells, or T cells were the source of the cDNA or gDNA that made up the material.

The rearrangement uses TRBV28 and TRBJ2-7; D perhaps matches TRBD2 (5 bases). Sample: peripheral blood. This TCR was recovered from a human donor with active or convalescent COVID-19. The donor label of this sample is uncertain. CDR3 amino acids: CASQVGTSYEQYF. The CDR3 DNA follows: TGTGCCAGCCAAGTGGGAACTAGCTACGAGCAGTACTTC.